The T cell receptor beta chain under discussion was sequenced for a study of brain T cells in children with intractable seizures. Repertoires were generated with immunoSEQ multiplex PCR, while TCRdb's copy carries only in-frame clones and drops some. The profile shows under 400,000 clones, over 85% of them singletons. CDR1 and CDR2 (germline): MNHNY, SVGAGI (reference sequence). The CDR3 has 15 amino acids. V was pared by 0 bases and J by 7 bases, with 13 bases between. Study outcomes and limitations: Clones missing pre-surgery may reflect undersampling of that blood sample.

Stated time point: blood from clinic visit 5 months post-surgery; TSC patient then seizure free. Surgery cases with the highest brain T cell transcript signatures were chosen for sequencing. At least one anti-epileptic drug was given before surgery. As for this clone: Its antigen is still unknown.

The chain links TRBV6-6 to TRBJ1-5, with a weak D call TRBD1 (5 bases). The sequence was collected from a boy under two years old with tuberous sclerosis and intractable seizures. The sample was peripheral blood, taken 4 to 5 months after surgery. The CDR3 coding sequence is TGTGCCAGCAGTTACTCGCGGGTGGGGCACCAGCCCCAGCATTTT. This gives the protein CASSYSRVGHQPQHF.